The entry below gives a single TCR beta chain sequence along with its context. Its antigen has not been determined. The sample holds no much larger clone one base away, and base qualities are not on file. The cohort consisted of some 730 healthy bone marrow donors. At the time of sampling, every cohort member was nominally healthy, though immune exposures that went unrecorded were likely present. The donor was CMV seropositive and belonged to the group of more than 250 seropositive cohort members. A peripheral blood sample was provided by each donor, and peripheral blood mononuclear cells were used for TCR beta sequencing. Genomic DNA was extracted from the blood cell samples with the Qiagen DNeasy Blood Extraction Kit. Relative to germline, V is 1 base shorter and J is 4 bases shorter, with 3 bases between their ends. The germline V gene encodes CDR1 GTSNPN and CDR2 SVGIG (reference sequence). The CDR3 goes from the cysteine to the phenylalanine over 11 residues. The DNA shown is the 33-base CDR3, in frame from base 1.

These data come from a study of cytomegalovirus exposure and HLA in healthy donors (dated by TCRdb to 2015 to 2018). Regarding the study in general: An earlier analysis of under 600 of the donors reported more than 250 Gb of sequence data and some 120 million unique TCR beta sequences from 150 million to 200 million T cells. An early release that covered approximately 600 HLA-typed donors contained around 300 gigabases of sequencing data and around 85 million unique TCR sequences. Of the roughly 390 genotyped donors, about 80% fell in the genetic ancestry cluster associated with self-reported Caucasian donors. The aim of the study was to test whether cataloging public T cell receptors could identify signatures of past pathogen exposure. Using immunosequencing, the study profiled T cell repertoires from roughly 650 subjects and related those repertoires to cytomegalovirus serostatus. Along with the roughly 670-subject first cohort, a separate validation cohort of around 120 different subjects was used. To predict cytomegalovirus infection status, the study combined high-throughput TCR immunosequencing, statistical association of individual TCRs with disease status, and machine learning. In a later analysis, previously published TCR beta repertoires from 550 to 700 donors were re-analyzed and high-resolution HLA genotyping was added so that TCR occurrence patterns could be studied. In the later analysis, no new phenotypic data were used to find candidate immune exposures; instead, reliance was placed on TCR beta sequences and their occurrence across donors. An earlier analysis of roughly 600 of the donors used high-throughput TCR beta sequencing to judge whether each TCR beta V gene segment behaved as functional or pseudogenic. Donor age, sex, ethnicity and CMV serostatus were compiled alongside the repertoire data. A later genetic analysis used genome-wide SNP genotypes for about three fifths of the 666 donors, treating that subset as a discovery cohort. Every discovery cohort repertoire had been produced on one sequencing platform. Class I and class II HLA loci were covered by the typing at four-digit resolution. Typing coverage varied by locus: 629-630 donors for A, B, C, DRB1 and DQB1; approximately 560 for DQA1; approximately 570 for DPA1; 400 to 480 for DPB1. Because of strong linkage in the cohort, roughly five DR-DQ haplotypes were treated as single units for association and clustering. Across approximately 400 genotyped donors of the cohort, an average of approximately 200,000 unique TCR beta nucleotide sequences per donor were sequenced, and approximately 19% of those sequences were non-productive. Summary of the overall study and its limitations: The only immune exposure information available for the cohort was CMV serostatus. Sequencing depth was assumed to be roughly uniform across donors in the presence/absence analyses, though that assumption may not hold. Compared with equally common non-associated chains, HLA-associated TCR beta chains in a later analysis were more clonally expanded and had lower generation probabilities. A group of highly shared sequence variants was considered likely to be a technical artifact of the sequencing pipeline. The earlier analysis of about 600 of the donors excluded some 15 rarely observed V segments, including chromosome 9 orphons, because counts were too low. A later analysis found that most CMV-associated TCR beta chains appeared HLA-restricted, with HLA associations seemingly driven largely by CMV exposure. Correlated functional status among segregating V segments might reflect linkage disequilibrium, but an unknown experimental factor could not be ruled out. A further reported finding was that TCR beta sequences accurately predicted the HLA-A and HLA-B alleles for most subjects in the first cohort. The classifier was reported to diagnose cytomegalovirus status with high specificity and sensitivity in both the original cohort and the validation cohort. This cohort had only TCR beta chains sequenced, and the lack of alpha or paired-chain data limited which features could be detected. A later analysis reported that several top co-occurrence clusters appeared linked to parvovirus B19, influenza, CMV and Epstein-Barr virus. In a later genetic analysis, a missense DCLRE1C variant was associated with V-gene and J-gene trimming of TCR beta chains, and the association was replicated in an independent cohort. Compared with the 666-donor mean, donors in an Asian-associated ancestry cluster had fewer N-insertions in productive TCRs, according to a later genetic analysis. In a later analysis, some 18,000 TCR beta sequences were associated with specific HLA alleles at a false discovery rate of 0.05. In an earlier analysis of some 550 of the donors, most TCR beta V segments were observed in productive rearrangements about 87% or about 30% of the time, broadly matching IMGT annotations. While some public TCRs were present in many individuals, most TCR sequences turned up only very rarely across donors. Because some donors lacked HLA typing at each locus, the association tests relied only on the typed subset. In the study, 150 to 200 TCR beta chains were listed as associated with cytomegalovirus. Because the 87-base-pair reads could not distinguish some IMGT-functional V segments, including TRBV6-2 and TRBV6-3, those segments were excluded. It was suggested by the authors that the approach could potentially be generalized to other disease states and immunological phenotypes. In vitro tests confirmed that a few of the cytomegalovirus-associated TCR beta chains recognize cytomegalovirus antigens. According to a later analysis, TCR association rates differed among HLA loci, with DRB1 alleles showing the most associated TCRs and HLA-C alleles showing the fewest. Assigning TCR associations to individual alleles was difficult when HLA alleles, especially DR and DQ, strongly co-occurred.

Libraries were constructed by the immunoSEQ multiplex PCR assay. For the multiplex PCR, a mixture combining 60 forward primers for TCR Vbeta segments and 13 reverse primers for TCR Jbeta segments was used. The CDR3 region of rearranged TCR beta genes was amplified from genomic DNA with a multiplex PCR assay. The amplified TCR beta libraries were sequenced on the Illumina HiSeq System as 87-base-pair reads. As for the authors' bioinformatics: In a later analysis, tens of millions of unique TCR beta chains were counted across the roughly 670 repertoires, and around 10 million of these chains were shared by at least two donors. Raw reads were error-corrected and collapsed into unique sequences by a nearest-neighbor algorithm in which closely related sequences were merged to remove PCR and sequencing errors. Alignment of CDR3 sequences to IMGT reference sequences was used to assign V, D and J gene segments. For a sequence to be retained, a match of at least six nucleotides to both a V gene segment and a J gene segment was required. A rearrangement counted as productive if the CDR3 had no stop codons and remained in frame with V and J, and every other rearrangement counted as non-productive. CDR3 was defined according to IMGT convention as the region running from the second conserved V-encoded cysteine to the conserved J-encoded phenylalanine. Sequences without an unambiguous match to a single V gene segment were excluded from the earlier analysis of a few hundred of the donors. In an earlier analysis of about 590 of the donors, a V segment was called functional when productive rearrangements were above 56.7%, and segregating when the standard deviation between donors exceeded 5%. To diagnose cytomegalovirus status from the catalog of TCR beta chain sequences, a statistical classification framework was built. In a later analysis, V and J genes were assigned by comparing TCR nucleotide sequences against IMGT/GENE-DB human TR gene sequences. A later analysis assigned CDR3 sequences and most-parsimonious VDJ recombination scenarios with the TCRdist pipeline. A later analysis defined each TCR beta chain by its CDR3 amino acid sequence plus V-gene family, and excluded reads lacking a unique V-gene family. To address suspected cross-contamination and a sequencing artifact, a later analysis removed 550 to 750 highly shared, low-generation-probability nucleotide sequences. In a later analysis, a clonal expansion index was calculated for each public chain from normalized within-repertoire ranks of inferred template counts. A later analysis computed generation probabilities with a VDJ recombination model fitted to out-of-frame rearrangements, and checked the results against IGoR. In a later analysis, hypergeometric tests were used to score TCR-TCR, TCR-HLA and TCR-CMV co-occurrence, with a repertoire-size bias correction applied to TCR pairs. To estimate false discovery rates, a later analysis permuted the HLA or CMV assignments 20 times. In a later analysis, co-occurring TCRs were grouped using DBSCAN, and TCRdist sequence similarity was added for clustering within HLA-allele-positive subsets. Repertoires with fewer than 30,000 or more than 120,000 public chains were left out of co-occurrence clustering, as were about 5 repertoires with anomalous nucleotide sharing. Held by TCRdb, this immuneACCESS table contains in-frame sequences only and omits some clones. Under half of the omission traces to an unresolved V gene where checked; the cause of the rest is unknown. Clonal size and the V and J genes are those of that table, whereas D and trimming came from the DNA. For this sample there are more than 60,000 clones; around 74% appear just once. Jointly, the top ten make up roughly 5.1% of the sample.

Sequencing was done on a sample of PBMCs. This TCR was sampled from a male donor in good health and CMV-seropositive. The sequence is built from TRBV30 and TRBJ2-3, with the D gene not clear enough to name. The DNA sequence is TGTGCCTGGAGTGCGGCAGATACGCAGTATTTT. This encodes CAWSAADTQYF.